These 2 T cell receptor beta chains were all obtained from the same sample, sequenced in a study of T cells after yellow fever vaccination. In TCRdb, the 5' RACE reads were re-called with MiXCR into one record per CDR3 protein. This sample has a few hundred thousand distinct CDR3 sequences, with under 5% found just once. This specimen was PBMCs, taken 5 days after the yellow fever booster vaccination. These receptors originate from a man younger than 30 who received the YFV17D yellow fever vaccine.

Only a few counts were recorded for this clonotype. The V call is TRBV5-1, the J call TRBJ2-2; perhaps TRBD2 as D (6 bases). The V and J ends lost 3 bases and 0 bases respectively, with 9 bases between them. Looked up from germline, CDR1 is SGHRS and CDR2 is YFSETQ. This CDR3 has 15 residues. The CDR3 DNA follows: TGCGCCAGCAGCTGGGGGGTCTCGAACACCGGGGAGCTGTTTTTT. This gives the protein CASSWGVSNTGELFF. The whole variable domain, remainder taken from reference TRBV5-1 and TRBJ2-2, is KAGVTQTPRYLIKTRGQQVTLSCSPISGHRSVSWYQQTPGQGLQFLFEYFSETQRNKGNFPGRFSGRQFSNSRSEMNVSTLELGDSALYLCASSWGVSNTGELFFGEGSRLTVL.

CDR3 in amino acids: CSASQGLGNQPQHF. CDR3 DNA sequence: TGCAGTGCTTCACAGGGTTTAGGCAATCAGCCCCAGCATTTT. The rearrangement uses TRBV20-1 and TRBJ1-5; a weak D match, TRBD1 (6 bases). Germline V gene lookup returns CDR1 DFQATT and CDR2 SNEGSKA (reference sequence). CDR3 length equals 14 residues. Trimming left V 5 bases short and J 2 bases short, with 13 bases between.